This T cell receptor beta chain was sequenced during a study of T cells in localized non-small cell lung cancer. V was cut by 3 bases and J by 3 bases, with 20 bases left in between. The CDR3 contains 18 residues. The germline V gene has CDR1 MDHEN and CDR2 SYDVKM. Repertoires were generated with immunoSEQ multiplex PCR, while TCRdb's copy carries only in-frame clones and drops some. The sample carries around 30,000 clones, approximately 94% recorded once. The sample consisted of peripheral blood, taken before any cancer treatment. The clonotype originates from a woman aged 40-69 years with stage I lung adenocarcinoma. The rearrangement links TRBV28 to TRBJ2-2, with D possibly being TRBD2 (6 bases). CDR3 in amino acids: CASSFIPTRLEHTGELFF. In nucleotides, the CDR3 is TGTGCCAGCAGTTTTATTCCTACGCGACTAGAACACACCGGGGAGCTGTTTTTT.